This T cell receptor beta chain was recovered during a study of T cell clones after liver transplantation. For the study at large: A pre-transplant mixed lymphocyte reaction with TCRbeta sequencing defined graft-donor-reactive clones followed in post-transplant blood. Until 12-24 months post-transplant, subjects got standard immunosuppression and no induction. Blood was drawn pre-transplant, before withdrawal, and after full or failed withdrawal. General study points: Compared with third party-reactive sequences, donor-reactive ones declined more, independent of withdrawal success.

Remarks on this clone: Its cognate antigen is unknown.

CDR1 is SGHTA, CDR2 FQGNSA, per germline. Trimming cost V 7 bases and J 6 bases; bases outside gene matches: 16. This CDR3 has 16 residues. TCRdb keeps only in-frame clones here, not all; method: immunoSEQ multiplex PCR. Of around 70,000 clones listed, roughly 92% are singletons. Sample: CD4+ T cells from blood, taken about 27 months after liver transplant. The V gene is TRBV7-2, the J gene TRBJ2-7; TRBD2 matches at 9 bases. The clonotype originates from a human patient who received a liver transplant. The graft donor may have given rise to some T cells. The CDR3 is CASTPGRGREGLEQYF. CDR3 bases: TGTGCCAGCACCCCCGGTCGGGGGCGGGAGGGCCTCGAGCAGTACTTC.